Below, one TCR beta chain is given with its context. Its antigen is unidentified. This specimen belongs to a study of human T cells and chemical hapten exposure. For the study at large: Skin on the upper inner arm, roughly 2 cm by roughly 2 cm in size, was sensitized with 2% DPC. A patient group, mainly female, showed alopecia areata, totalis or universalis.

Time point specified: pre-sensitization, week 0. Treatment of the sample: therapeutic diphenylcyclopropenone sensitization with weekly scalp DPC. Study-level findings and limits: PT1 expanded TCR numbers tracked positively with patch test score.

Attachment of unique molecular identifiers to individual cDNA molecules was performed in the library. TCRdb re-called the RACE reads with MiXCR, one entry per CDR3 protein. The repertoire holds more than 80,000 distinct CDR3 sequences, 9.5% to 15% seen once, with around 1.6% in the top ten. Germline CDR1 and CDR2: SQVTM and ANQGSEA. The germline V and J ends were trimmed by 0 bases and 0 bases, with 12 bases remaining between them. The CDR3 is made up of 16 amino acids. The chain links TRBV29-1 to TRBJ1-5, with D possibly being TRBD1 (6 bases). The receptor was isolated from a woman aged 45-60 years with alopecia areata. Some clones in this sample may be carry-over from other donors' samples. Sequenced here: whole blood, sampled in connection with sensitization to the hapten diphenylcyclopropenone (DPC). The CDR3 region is CSVEDPRTASNQPQHF. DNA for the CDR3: TGCAGCGTTGAAGATCCTCGGACAGCTAGCAATCAGCCCCAGCATTTT.